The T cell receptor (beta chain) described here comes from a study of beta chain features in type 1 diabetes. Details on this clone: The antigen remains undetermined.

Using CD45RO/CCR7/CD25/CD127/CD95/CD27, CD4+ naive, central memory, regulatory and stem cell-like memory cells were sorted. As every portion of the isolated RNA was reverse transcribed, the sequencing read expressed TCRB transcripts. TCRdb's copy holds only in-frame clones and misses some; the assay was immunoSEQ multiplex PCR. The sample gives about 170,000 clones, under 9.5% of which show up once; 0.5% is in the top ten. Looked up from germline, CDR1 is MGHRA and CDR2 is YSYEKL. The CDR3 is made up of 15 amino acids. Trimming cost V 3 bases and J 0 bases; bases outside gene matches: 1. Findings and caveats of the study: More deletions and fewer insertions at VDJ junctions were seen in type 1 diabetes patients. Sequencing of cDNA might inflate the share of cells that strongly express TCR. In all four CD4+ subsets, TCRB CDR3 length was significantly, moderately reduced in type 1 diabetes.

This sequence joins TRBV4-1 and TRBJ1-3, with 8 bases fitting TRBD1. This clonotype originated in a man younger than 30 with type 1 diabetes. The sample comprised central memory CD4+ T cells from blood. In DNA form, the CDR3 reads TGCGCCAGCAGCCAGGGACAGGTCTCTGGAAACACCATATATTTT. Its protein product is CASSQGQVSGNTIYF.